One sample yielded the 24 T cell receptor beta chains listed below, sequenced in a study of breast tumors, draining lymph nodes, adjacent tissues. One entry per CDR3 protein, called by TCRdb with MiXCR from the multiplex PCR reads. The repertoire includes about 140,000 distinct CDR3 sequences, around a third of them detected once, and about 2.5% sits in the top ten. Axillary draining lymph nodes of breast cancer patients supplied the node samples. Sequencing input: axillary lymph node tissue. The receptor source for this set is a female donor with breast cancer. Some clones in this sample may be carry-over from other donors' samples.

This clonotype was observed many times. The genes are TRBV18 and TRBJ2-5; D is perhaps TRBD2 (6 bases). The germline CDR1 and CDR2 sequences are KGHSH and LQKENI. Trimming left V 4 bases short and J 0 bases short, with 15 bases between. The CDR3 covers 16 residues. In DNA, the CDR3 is TGTGCCAGCTCACTCCTGGAGGGGCTGTACCAAGAGACCCAGTACTTC. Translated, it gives CASSLLEGLYQETQYF.

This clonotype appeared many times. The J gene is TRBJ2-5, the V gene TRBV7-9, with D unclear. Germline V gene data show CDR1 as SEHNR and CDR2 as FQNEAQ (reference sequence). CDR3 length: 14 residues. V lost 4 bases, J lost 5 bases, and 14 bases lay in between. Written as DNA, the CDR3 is TGTGCCAGCAGCTCCCCCCTAGTGGTGGAGACCCAGTACTTC. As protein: CASSSPLVVETQYF. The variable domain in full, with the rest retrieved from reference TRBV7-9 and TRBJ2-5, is DTGVSQNPRHKITKRGQNVTFRCDPISEHNRLYWYRQTLGQGPEFLTYFQNEAQLEKSRLLSDRFSAERPKGSFSTLEIQRTEQGDSAMYLCASSSPLVVETQYFGPGTRLLVL.

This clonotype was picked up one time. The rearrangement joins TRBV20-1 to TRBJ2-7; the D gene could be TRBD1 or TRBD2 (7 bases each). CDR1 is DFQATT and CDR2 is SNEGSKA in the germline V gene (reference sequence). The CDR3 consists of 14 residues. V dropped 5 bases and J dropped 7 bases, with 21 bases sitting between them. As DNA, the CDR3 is TGCAGTGCTCACCTAAGTCCAGGGGGGGGGGAGCAGTACTTC. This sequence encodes CSAHLSPGGGEQYF.

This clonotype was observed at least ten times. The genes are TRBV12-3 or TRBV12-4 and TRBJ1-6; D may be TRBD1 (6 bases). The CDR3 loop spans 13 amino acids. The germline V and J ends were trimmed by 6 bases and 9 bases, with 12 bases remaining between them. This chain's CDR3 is CASSRQVSSPLHF. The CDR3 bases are TGTGCCAGCAGCCGACAGGTTTCTTCACCCCTCCACTTT.

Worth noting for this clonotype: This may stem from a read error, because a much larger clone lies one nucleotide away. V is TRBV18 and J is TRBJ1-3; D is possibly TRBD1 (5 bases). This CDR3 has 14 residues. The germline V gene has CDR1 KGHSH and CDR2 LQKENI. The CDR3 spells CAGSPSGSGNTIYF. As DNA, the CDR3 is TGTGCCGGCTCACCGTCAGGGTCTGGAAACACCATATATTTT.

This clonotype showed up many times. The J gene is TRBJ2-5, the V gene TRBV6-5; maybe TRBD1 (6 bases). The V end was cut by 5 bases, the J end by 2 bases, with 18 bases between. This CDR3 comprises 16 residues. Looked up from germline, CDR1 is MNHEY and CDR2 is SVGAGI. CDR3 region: CASSRVQGSGQETQYF. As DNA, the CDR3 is TGTGCCAGCAGTCGGGTACAGGGAAGTGGGCAAGAGACCCAGTACTTC.

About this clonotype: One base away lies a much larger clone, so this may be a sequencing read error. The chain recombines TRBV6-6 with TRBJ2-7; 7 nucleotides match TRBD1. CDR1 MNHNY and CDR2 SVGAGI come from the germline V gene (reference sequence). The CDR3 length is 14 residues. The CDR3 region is CASRPTGTAYGQYV. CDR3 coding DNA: TGTGCCAGCAGGCCGACCGGGACAGCTTACGGGCAGTACGTC.

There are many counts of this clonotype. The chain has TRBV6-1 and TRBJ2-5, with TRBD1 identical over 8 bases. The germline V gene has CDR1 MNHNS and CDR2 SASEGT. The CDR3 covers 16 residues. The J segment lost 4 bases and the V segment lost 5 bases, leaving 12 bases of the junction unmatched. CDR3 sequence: CASSRLSAGQVETQYF. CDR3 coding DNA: TGTGCCAGCAGTCGGTTAAGTGCGGGACAGGTAGAGACCCAGTACTTC.

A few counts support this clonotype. The CDR3 protein is CASSRFLNTEAFF. Here the CDR3 DNA reads TGCGCCAGCAGTAGGTTCCTGAACACTGAAGCTTTCTTT. This chain uses TRBV5-1 with TRBJ1-1, with D uncertain. Trimming left V 5 bases short and J 0 bases short, with 8 bases between. CDR1 and CDR2 (germline): SGHRS, YFSETQ. The CDR3 sequence is 13 residues long.

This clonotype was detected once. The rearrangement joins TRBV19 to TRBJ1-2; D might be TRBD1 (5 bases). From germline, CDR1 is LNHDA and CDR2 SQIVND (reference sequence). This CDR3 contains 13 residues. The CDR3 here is CAGNGGEDYGYTF. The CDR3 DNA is TGTGCGGGAAATGGAGGGGAAGACTATGGCTACACCTTC.

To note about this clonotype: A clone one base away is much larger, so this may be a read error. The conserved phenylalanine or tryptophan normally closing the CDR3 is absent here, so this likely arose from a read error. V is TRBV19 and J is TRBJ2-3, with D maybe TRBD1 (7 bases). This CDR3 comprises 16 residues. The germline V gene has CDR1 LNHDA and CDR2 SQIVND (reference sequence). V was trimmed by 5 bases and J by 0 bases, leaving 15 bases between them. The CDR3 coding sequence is TGTGCCAGTAGTGCCCCCAGGGGGGCTAGCACAGATACGCAGTATTCT. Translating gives CASSAPRGASTDTQYS.

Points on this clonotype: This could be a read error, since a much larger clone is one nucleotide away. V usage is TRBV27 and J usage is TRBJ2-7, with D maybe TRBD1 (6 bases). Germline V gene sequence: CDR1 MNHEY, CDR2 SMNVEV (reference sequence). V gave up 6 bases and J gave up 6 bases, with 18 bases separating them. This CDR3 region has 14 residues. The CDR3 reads CASSRGQWLGEQYF. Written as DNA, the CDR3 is TGTGCCAGCAGCCGGGGACAATGGCTCGGCGAGCAGTACTTC.

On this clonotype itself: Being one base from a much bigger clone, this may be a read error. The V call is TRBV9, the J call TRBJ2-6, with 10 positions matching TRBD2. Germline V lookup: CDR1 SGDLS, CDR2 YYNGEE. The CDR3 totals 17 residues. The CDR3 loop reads CASSKLAGFSGATVLTF. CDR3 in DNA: TGTGCCAGCAGCAAACTAGCGGGGTTCTCAGGGGCCACCGTCCTGACTTTC.

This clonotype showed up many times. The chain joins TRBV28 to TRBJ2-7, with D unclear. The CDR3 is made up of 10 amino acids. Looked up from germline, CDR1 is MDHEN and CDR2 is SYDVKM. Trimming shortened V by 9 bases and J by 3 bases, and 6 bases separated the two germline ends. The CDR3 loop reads CARYFYEQYF. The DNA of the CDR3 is TGTGCCAGGTATTTCTACGAGCAGTACTTC.

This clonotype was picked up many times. Here the CDR3 DNA reads TGTGCCAGTACCTCCTATGGGACCACCGGGGAGCTGTTTTTT. Translated: CASTSYGTTGELFF. The V call is TRBV19, the J call TRBJ2-2; D possibly uses TRBD1 or TRBD2 (5 bases each). The germline V gene encodes CDR1 LNHDA and CDR2 SQIVND (reference sequence). Trimming took off 7 bases at V and 4 bases at J, with 13 bases between the two ends. CDR3 length equals 14 residues. The full variable domain, in which reference TRBV19 and TRBJ2-2 provide the parts outside the CDR3, is DGGITQSPKYLFRKEGQNVTLSCEQNLNHDAMYWYRQDPGQGLRLIYYSQIVNDFQKGDIAEGYSVSREKKESFPLTVTSAQKNPTAFYLCASTSYGTTGELFFGEGSRLTVL.

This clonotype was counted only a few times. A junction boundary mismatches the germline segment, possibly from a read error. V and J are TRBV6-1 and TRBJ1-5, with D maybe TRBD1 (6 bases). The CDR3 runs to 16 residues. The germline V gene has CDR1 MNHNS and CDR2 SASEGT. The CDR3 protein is CASSQAMVRGGQPQHF. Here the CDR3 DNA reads TGTGCCAGCAGTCAAGCGATGGTCAGGGGTGGTCAGCCCCAGCATTTT.

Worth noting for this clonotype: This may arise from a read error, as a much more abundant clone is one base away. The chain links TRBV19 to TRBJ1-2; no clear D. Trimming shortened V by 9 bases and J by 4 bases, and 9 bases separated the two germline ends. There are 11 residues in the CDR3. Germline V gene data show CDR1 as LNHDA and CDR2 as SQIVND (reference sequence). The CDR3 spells CARRVLYGYTF. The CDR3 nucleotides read TGTGCCAGGAGGGTACTCTATGGCTACACCTTC.

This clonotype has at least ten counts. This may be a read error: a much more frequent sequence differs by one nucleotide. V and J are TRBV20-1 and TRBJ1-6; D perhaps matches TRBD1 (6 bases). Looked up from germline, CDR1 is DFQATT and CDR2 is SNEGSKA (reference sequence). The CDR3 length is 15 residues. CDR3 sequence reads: CSASLGGNYTSPLHF. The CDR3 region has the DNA TGCAGTGCTTCCCTCGGGGGCAACTATACTTCACCCCTCCACTTT.

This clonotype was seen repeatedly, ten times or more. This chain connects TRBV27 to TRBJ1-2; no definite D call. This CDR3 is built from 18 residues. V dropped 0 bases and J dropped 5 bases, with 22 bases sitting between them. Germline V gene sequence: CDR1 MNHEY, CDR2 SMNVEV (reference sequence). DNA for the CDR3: TGTGCCAGCAGTTTATCCCAGGATGGACTTGGGGATTGGTATGGCTACACCTTC. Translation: CASSLSQDGLGDWYGYTF.

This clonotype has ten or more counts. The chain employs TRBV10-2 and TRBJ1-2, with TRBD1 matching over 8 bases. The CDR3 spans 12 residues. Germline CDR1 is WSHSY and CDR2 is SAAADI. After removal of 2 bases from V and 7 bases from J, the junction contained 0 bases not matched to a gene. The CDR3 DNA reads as TGCGCCAGCAGTGAGGACAGGGGTGGCTACACCTTC. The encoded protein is CASSEDRGGYTF.

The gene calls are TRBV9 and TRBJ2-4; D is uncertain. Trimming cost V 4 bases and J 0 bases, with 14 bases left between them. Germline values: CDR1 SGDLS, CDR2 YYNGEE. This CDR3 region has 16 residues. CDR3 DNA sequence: TGTGCCAGCAGCCCCCGTTTTTCCTTAGCCAAAAACATTCAGTACTTC. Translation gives CASSPRFSLAKNIQYF.

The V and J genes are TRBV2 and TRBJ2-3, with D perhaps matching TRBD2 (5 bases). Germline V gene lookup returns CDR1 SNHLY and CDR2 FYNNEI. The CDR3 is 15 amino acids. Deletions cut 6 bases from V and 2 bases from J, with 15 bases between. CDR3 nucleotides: TGTGCCAGCAGCGAAAGCGGACTGTACACAGATACGCAGTATTTT. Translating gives CASSESGLYTDTQYF.

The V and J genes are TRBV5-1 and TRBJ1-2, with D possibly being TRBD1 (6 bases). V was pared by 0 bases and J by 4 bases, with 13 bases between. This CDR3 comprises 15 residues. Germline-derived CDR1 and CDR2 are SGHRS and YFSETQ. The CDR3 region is CASSLAPGDSYGYTF. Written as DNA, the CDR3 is TGCGCCAGCAGCTTGGCTCCAGGGGATAGCTATGGCTACACCTTC.

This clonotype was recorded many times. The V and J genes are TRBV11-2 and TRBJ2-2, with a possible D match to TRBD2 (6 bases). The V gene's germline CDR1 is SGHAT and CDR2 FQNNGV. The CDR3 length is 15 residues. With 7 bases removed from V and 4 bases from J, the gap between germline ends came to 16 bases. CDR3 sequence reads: CASTPWAAGTGELFF. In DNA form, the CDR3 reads TGTGCCAGCACCCCCTGGGCAGCGGGCACCGGGGAGCTGTTTTTT.